The subject of this entry is one TCR beta chain. Its antigen specificity is not known. The sample holds no much larger clone one base away, and base qualities are not on file. This sample was included in a study of T cell changes during pregnancy in multiple sclerosis (dated by TCRdb to between 2018 and 2021). Notes on the research overall: The study examined how the T cell repertoire changed over the course of pregnancy in women with multiple sclerosis.

Germline trimming amounts to 0 bases on V and 10 bases on J, with 14 as the count of junction bases outside the gene matches. The germline V gene (reference sequence) yields LNHNV for CDR1 and YYDKDF for CDR2. CDR3 length: 17 amino acids, cysteine to phenylalanine. Of all the DNA, just the CDR3 is kept, 51 bases in frame from base 1. Libraries were constructed by the immunoSEQ multiplex PCR assay. TCRdb re-hosts the immuneACCESS table, in-frame sequences only. Its copies lack some clones; in the studies checked, an unresolved V gene accounts for under half of them, and the cause for the rest is not known. The sample table lists about 53,000 clones, over 85% of them with a count of one. The ten largest clones capture around 2.9% of the sample.

This receptor was taken from a female donor with multiple sclerosis, enrolled in a pregnancy study. The sequences come from CD8+ T cells from peripheral blood mononuclear cells, collected before pregnancy. The rearranged chain carries TRBV15 and TRBJ2-1, with TRBD2 identical over 8 junction bases. The DNA sequence is as follows: TGTGCCACCAGCAGAGACCCTCCGCCGGGGGGGATAAGGGAGCAGTTCTTC. Translation gives CATSRDPPPGGIREQFF. The CDR3 plus the reference TRBV15 and TRBJ2-1 genes for the other parts give the full variable domain: DAMVIQNPRYQVTQFGKPVTLSCSQTLNHNVMYWYQQKSSQAPKLLFHYYDKDFNNEADTPDNFQSRRPNTSFCFLDIRSPGLGDTAMYLCATSRDPPPGGIREQFFGPGTRLTVL.